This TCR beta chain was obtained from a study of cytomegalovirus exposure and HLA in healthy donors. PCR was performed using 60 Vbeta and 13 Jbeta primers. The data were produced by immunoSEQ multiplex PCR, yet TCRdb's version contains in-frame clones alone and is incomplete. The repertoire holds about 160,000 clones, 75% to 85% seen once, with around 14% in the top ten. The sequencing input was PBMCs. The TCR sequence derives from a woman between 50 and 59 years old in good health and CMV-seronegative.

The CDR3 DNA reads TGCGCCAGCAGCTTTGGCAGCGCAACTAATGAAAAACTGTTTTTT. It yields the protein CASSFGSATNEKLFF. This sequence joins TRBV5-1 and TRBJ1-4; D is unclear. CDR1 SGHRS and CDR2 YFSETQ come from the germline V gene. The CDR3 runs 15 residues. V shed 2 bases and J shed 0 bases, with 8 bases lying between them.